This T cell receptor beta chain came from a study of OX40 agonist ivuxolimab in advanced cancers. The CDR3 covers 16 residues. Germline CDR1 reads GTSNPN; CDR2 reads SVGIG (reference sequence). The germline V and J ends were trimmed by 1 base and 2 bases, with 16 bases remaining between them. TCRdb keeps only in-frame clones here, not all; method: immunoSEQ multiplex PCR. In the table there are over 50,000 clones, 88% of which are singletons. The chain links TRBV30 to TRBJ2-3; no definite D call. The TCR sequence derives from an adult with an advanced solid tumor such as melanoma, head and neck, liver or kidney cancer. This sample comprised CD4+ or CD8+ T cells sorted from blood, obtained in a trial of the OX40 agonist ivuxolimab. The CDR3 reads CAWSAAISTLTDTQYF. Written as DNA, the CDR3 is TGTGCCTGGAGTGCGGCAATCTCAACCCTCACAGATACGCAGTATTTT.